The 2 T cell receptor beta chains presented below share a single source sample, sequenced in a study of shared clonotypes between healthy human individuals. CD45RO-negative cells were positively selected for CCR7, leaving out terminally differentiated effector memory CD45RA+ cells. Data came from immunoSEQ multiplex PCR; TCRdb stores just in-frame clones and leaves some out. The sample lists about 1,800,000 clones; roughly 94% were seen once. The sequenced sample was naive CD8+ T cells sorted from blood. Every receptor here comes from a man between 18 and 35 years old in good health.

The chain carries TRBV9 and TRBJ2-7; perhaps TRBD2 as D (5 bases). Trimming pared 1 base from V and 3 bases from J, leaving 14 bases between. The CDR3 runs to 15 residues. The germline V gene encodes CDR1 SGDLS and CDR2 YYNGEE. The DNA of the CDR3 is TGTGCCAGCAGCGTACTCGCGGACTCTTACTACGAGCAGTACTTC. Translation: CASSVLADSYYEQYF.

On this clone: This same CDR3 is encoded by further DNA sequences in the sample. The chain uses TRBV7-6 and TRBJ2-7; no reliable D call. Trimming removed 2 bases at V and 0 bases at J, with 5 bases between. This CDR3 contains 13 residues. From germline, CDR1 is SGHVS and CDR2 FNYEAQ. CDR3 in DNA: TGTGCCAGCAGCTTATTGGACTCCTACGAGCAGTACTTC. Protein sequence: CASSLLDSYEQYF.